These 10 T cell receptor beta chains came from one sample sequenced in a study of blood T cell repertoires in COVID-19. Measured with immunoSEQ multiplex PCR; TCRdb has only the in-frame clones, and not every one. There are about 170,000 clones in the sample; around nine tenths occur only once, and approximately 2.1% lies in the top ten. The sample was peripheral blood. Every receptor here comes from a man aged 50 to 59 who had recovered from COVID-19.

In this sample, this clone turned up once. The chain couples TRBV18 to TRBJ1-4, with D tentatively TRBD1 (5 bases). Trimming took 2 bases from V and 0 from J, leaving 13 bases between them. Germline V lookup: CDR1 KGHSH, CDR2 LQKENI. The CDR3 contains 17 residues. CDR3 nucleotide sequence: TGTGCCAGCTCACCAAGGAGGGACCGAGCAACTAATGAAAAACTGTTTTTT. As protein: CASSPRRDRATNEKLFF.

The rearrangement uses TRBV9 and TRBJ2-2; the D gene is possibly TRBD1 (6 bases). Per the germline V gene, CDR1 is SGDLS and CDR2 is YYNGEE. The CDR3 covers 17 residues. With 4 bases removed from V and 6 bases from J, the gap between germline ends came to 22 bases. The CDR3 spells CASSLTGNLRISGELFF. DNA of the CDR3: TGTGCCAGCAGCCTTACAGGGAACCTACGAATTTCCGGGGAGCTGTTTTTT.

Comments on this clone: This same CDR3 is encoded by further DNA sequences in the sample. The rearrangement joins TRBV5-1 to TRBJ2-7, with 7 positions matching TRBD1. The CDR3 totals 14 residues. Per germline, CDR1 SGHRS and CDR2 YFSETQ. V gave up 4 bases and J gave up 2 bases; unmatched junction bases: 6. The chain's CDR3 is CASSPRQGPYEQYF. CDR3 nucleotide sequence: TGCGCCAGCAGCCCGCGACAGGGACCCTACGAGCAGTACTTC. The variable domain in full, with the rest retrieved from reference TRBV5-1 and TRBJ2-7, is KAGVTQTPRYLIKTRGQQVTLSCSPISGHRSVSWYQQTPGQGLQFLFEYFSETQRNKGNFPGRFSGRQFSNSRSEMNVSTLELGDSALYLCASSPRQGPYEQYFGPGTRLTVT.

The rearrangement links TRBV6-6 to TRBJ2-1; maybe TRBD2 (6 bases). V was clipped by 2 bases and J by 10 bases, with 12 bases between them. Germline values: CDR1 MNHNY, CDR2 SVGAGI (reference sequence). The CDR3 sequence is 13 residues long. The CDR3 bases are TGTGCCAGCAGTTACGGTCTCGGGGGAGAGCAGTTCTTC. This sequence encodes CASSYGLGGEQFF.

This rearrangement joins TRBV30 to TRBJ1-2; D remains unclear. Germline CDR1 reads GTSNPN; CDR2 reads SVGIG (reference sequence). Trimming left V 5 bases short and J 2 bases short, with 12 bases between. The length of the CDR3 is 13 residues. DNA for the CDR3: TGTGCCTGGTCGAGACTTGAAAACTATGGCTACACCTTC. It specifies CAWSRLENYGYTF.

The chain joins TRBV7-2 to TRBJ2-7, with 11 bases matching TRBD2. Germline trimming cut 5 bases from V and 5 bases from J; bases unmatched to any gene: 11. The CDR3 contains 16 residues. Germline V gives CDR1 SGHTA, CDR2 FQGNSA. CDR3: CASSPRVAGGGHEQYF. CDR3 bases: TGTGCCAGCAGCCCTCGGGTAGCGGGAGGGGGCCACGAGCAGTACTTC. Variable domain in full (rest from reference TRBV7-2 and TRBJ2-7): GAGVSQSPSNKVTEKGKDVELRCDPISGHTALYWYRQSLGQGLEFLIYFQGNSAPDKSGLPSDRFSAERTGGSVSTLTIQRTQQEDSAVYLCASSPRVAGGGHEQYFGPGTRLTVT.

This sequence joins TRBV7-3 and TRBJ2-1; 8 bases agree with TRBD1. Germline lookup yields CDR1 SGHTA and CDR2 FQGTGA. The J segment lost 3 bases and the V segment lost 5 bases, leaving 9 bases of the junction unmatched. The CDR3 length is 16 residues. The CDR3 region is CASSPIPGQGYNEQFF. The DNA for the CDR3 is TGTGCCAGCAGCCCCATACCAGGACAGGGCTACAATGAGCAGTTCTTC.

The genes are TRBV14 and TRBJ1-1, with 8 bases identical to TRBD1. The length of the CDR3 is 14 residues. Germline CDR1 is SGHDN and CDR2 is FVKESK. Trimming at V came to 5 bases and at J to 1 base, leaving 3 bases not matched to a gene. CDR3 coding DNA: TGTGCCAGCAGCGTAACAGGGGGGAACACTGAAGCTTTCTTT. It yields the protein CASSVTGGNTEAFF.

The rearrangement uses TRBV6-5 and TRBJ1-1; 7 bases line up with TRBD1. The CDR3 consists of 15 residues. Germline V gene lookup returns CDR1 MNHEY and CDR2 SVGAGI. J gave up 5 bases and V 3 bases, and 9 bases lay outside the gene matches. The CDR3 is CASSYEGAVGTEAFF. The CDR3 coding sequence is TGTGCCAGCAGTTATGAGGGGGCGGTAGGAACTGAAGCTTTCTTT.

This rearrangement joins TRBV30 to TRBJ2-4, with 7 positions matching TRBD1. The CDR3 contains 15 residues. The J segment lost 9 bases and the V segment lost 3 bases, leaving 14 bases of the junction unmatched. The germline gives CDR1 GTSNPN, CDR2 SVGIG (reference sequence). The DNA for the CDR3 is TGTGCCTGGAGCGCTAAGGGGGCCAGGCTGAGCATTCAGTACTTC. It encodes CAWSAKGARLSIQYF.